This T cell receptor (beta chain) was observed in a study of T-cell memory formation after mild COVID-19. V was pared by 4 bases and J by 2 bases, with 11 bases between. Germline V gene data show CDR1 as SEHNR and CDR2 as FQNEAQ (reference sequence). This CDR3 is 14 amino acids long. TCRdb analysed the 5' RACE reads with MiXCR anew, one entry per CDR3 protein. The repertoire consists of about 160,000 distinct CDR3 sequences, with around a third occurring once and the leading ten covering about 12%. This chain joins TRBV7-9 and TRBJ1-2; tentative D call: TRBD1 (6 bases). Sequenced: PBMCs or a T cell subset sorted from them (not recorded which). The receptor's source is an adult woman who had mild COVID-19 (a few samples of this study predate the infection). Cell type and time point are not known. CDR3 region: CASSYNTGNYGYTF. The CDR3 region has the DNA TGTGCCAGCAGCTACAACACAGGGAACTATGGCTACACCTTC.